A single sample gave rise to the 12 T cell receptor beta chains below, sequenced in a study of cytomegalovirus exposure and HLA in healthy donors. Profiling relied on immunoSEQ multiplex PCR, and the TCRdb table lists in-frame clones only, not all of them. Altogether hundreds of thousands of clones are present, around 86% being singletons, with the ten largest covering more than 1.5%. The sequenced material came from PBMCs. These receptors all come from a woman under 30 in good health and CMV-seropositive.

This chain joins TRBV28 and TRBJ2-3, with 9 bases fitting TRBD2. CDR3 length equals 16 residues. V shed 5 bases, J shed 2 bases, and the junction held 8 bases outside the gene matches. Germline V lookup: CDR1 MDHEN, CDR2 SYDVKM. CDR3 protein: CASSPRLAANTDTQYF. CDR3 DNA sequence: TGTGCCAGCAGTCCCCGACTAGCGGCTAACACAGATACGCAGTATTTT.

This clone was counted once. The chain links TRBV9 to TRBJ2-1; D possibly corresponds to TRBD1 (6 bases). The V gene's germline CDR1 is SGDLS and CDR2 YYNGEE. Trimming pared 0 bases from V and 7 bases from J, leaving 17 bases between. The CDR3 has 16 amino acids. The CDR3 DNA reads as TGTGCCAGCAGCGTAGGAGTGGGCAGGGGTTTGAATGAGCAGTTCTTC. It translates to CASSVGVGRGLNEQFF.

The CDR3 loop is CAIRGELAGNEQFF. CDR3 coding DNA: TGTGCCATCAGAGGGGAACTAGCGGGTAATGAGCAGTTCTTC. The genes are TRBV10-3 and TRBJ2-1; TRBD2 agrees at 9 bases. The CDR3 has 14 amino acids. The germline gives CDR1 ENHRY, CDR2 SYGVKD. J was trimmed by 7 bases and V by 6 bases; bases with no gene match: 7.

J is TRBJ2-1 and V is TRBV28; 11 bases match TRBD1. CDR1 and CDR2 from the germline V gene are MDHEN and SYDVKM. The length of the CDR3 is 18 residues. V lost 5 bases and J lost 3; bases outside the gene matches: 12. CDR3 sequence reads: CASSPRLGTGGFYNEQFF. The CDR3, as DNA: TGTGCCAGCAGTCCGCGTCTAGGGACAGGGGGATTCTACAATGAGCAGTTCTTC. Together with reference TRBV28 and TRBJ2-1, the CDR3 gives the full variable domain: DVKVTQSSRYLVKRTGEKVFLECVQDMDHENMFWYRQDPGLGLRLIYFSYDVKMKEKGDIPEGYSVSREKKERFSLILESASTNQTSMYLCASSPRLGTGGFYNEQFFGPGTRLTVL.

Only a few counts were recorded for this clone. The V call is TRBV5-1, the J call TRBJ2-3, with D perhaps matching TRBD2 (6 bases). CDR1 and CDR2 from the germline V gene are SGHRS and YFSETQ. This CDR3 region has 16 residues. V lost 0 bases and J lost 0, with 11 bases in between. The CDR3 reads CASSLGLATSTDTQYF. As DNA, the CDR3 is TGCGCCAGCAGCTTGGGGCTAGCGACTAGCACAGATACGCAGTATTTT.

This rearrangement joins TRBV6-4 to TRBJ2-1, with D maybe TRBD1 (7 bases). There are 14 residues in the CDR3. Germline V CDR1 and CDR2: MRHNA, SNTAGT. V was trimmed by 6 bases and J by 4 bases, leaving 13 bases between them. CDR3 nucleotide sequence: TGTGCCAGCAGCTACCAGGGGGGTTACAATGAGCAGTTCTTC. Its translation: CASSYQGGYNEQFF.

The chain couples TRBV10-3 to TRBJ1-2, with D possibly TRBD1 on 5 matching bases. The CDR3 has 14 amino acids. V shed 3 bases and J shed 4 bases, with 12 bases lying between them. From germline, CDR1 is ENHRY and CDR2 SYGVKD. The CDR3 is CAISDGRGPYGYTF. CDR3 DNA sequence: TGTGCCATCAGTGACGGTAGGGGCCCCTATGGCTACACCTTC.

J is TRBJ1-2 and V is TRBV19; no clear D. CDR3 length: 13 residues. From germline, CDR1 is LNHDA and CDR2 SQIVND (reference sequence). Trimming took off 6 bases at V and 2 bases at J, with 10 bases between the two ends. Here the CDR3 reads CASRASENYGYTF. CDR3 in DNA: TGTGCCAGTAGGGCTTCAGAAAACTATGGCTACACCTTC.

The chain recombines TRBV6-5 with TRBJ1-1, with unresolved D. Germline loops: CDR1 MNHEY, CDR2 SVGAGI. With 6 bases removed from V and 6 bases from J, the gap between germline ends came to 17 bases. This CDR3 has 14 residues. This CDR3 is CASRLTDPGAEAFF. The CDR3 DNA reads TGTGCCAGCAGGCTCACAGACCCCGGGGCTGAAGCTTTCTTT.

The chain uses TRBV7-8 and TRBJ2-1; D possibly corresponds to TRBD1 (6 bases). V was cut by 5 bases and J by 5 bases, with 19 bases left in between. The CDR3 is made up of 16 amino acids. Per germline, CDR1 SGHVS and CDR2 FQNEAQ. DNA of the CDR3: TGTGCCAGCAGCCTAGGGTTCGGTGGGGGCAACAATGAGCAGTTCTTC. It codes for CASSLGFGGGNNEQFF.

This clone was seen a handful of times. V is TRBV10-3 and J is TRBJ1-2, with TRBD1 matching over 7 bases. This CDR3 is built from 15 residues. Trimming at V came to 8 bases and at J to 3 bases, leaving 12 bases not matched to a gene. CDR1 ENHRY and CDR2 SYGVKD come from the germline V gene. In DNA, the CDR3 is TGTGCCATCGAGGACAGGTCCTCGCCGGACTATGGCTACACCTTC. Protein: CAIEDRSSPDYGYTF.

The chain recombines TRBV10-3 with TRBJ1-1; 8 nucleotides match TRBD1. Germline lookup yields CDR1 ENHRY and CDR2 SYGVKD. CDR3 length: 12 amino acids. After removal of 11 bases from V and 5 bases from J, the junction contained 7 bases not matched to a gene. The CDR3 DNA sequence: TGTGCCGCCAACAGGGGGGATACTGAAGCTTTCTTT. Its protein product is CAANRGDTEAFF.